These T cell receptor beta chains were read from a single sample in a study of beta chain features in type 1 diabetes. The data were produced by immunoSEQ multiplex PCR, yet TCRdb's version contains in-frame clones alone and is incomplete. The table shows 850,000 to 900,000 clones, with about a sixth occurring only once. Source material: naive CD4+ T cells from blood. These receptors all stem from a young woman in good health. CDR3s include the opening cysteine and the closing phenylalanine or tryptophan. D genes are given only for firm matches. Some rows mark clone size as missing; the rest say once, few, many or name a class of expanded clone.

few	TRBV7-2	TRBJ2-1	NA	CASSLEGRNEQFF	TGTGCCAGCAGCTTAGAGGGTCGAAATGAGCAGTTCTTC
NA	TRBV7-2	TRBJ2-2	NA	CASAAVPSNTGELFF	TGTGCCAGCGCAGCCGTACCGTCGAACACCGGGGAGCTGTTTTTT
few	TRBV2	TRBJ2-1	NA	CASSEGPSSYNEQFF	TGTGCCAGCAGTGAGGGGCCCAGCTCCTACAATGAGCAGTTCTTC
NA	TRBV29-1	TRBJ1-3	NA	CSVKQGWAGNTIYF	TGCAGCGTCAAACAGGGTTGGGCTGGAAACACCATATATTTT
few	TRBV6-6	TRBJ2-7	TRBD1	CASSSGTGSYEQYF	TGTGCCAGCAGCTCCGGGACAGGGTCCTACGAGCAGTACTTC
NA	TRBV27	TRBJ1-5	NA	CASSPHLTDSNQPQHF	TGTGCCAGCAGTCCGCATTTGACGGATAGCAATCAGCCCCAGCATTTT
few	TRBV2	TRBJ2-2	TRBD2	CASTPGLGGGELFF	TGTGCCAGCACCCCCGGACTAGGAGGCGGGGAGCTGTTTTTT
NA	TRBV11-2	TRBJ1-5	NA	CASSFGRNQPQHF	TGTGCCAGCAGCTTCGGGAGAAATCAGCCCCAGCATTTT
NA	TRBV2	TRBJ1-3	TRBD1	CASSDRVLGNTIYF	TGTGCCAGCAGCGACAGGGTCCTTGGAAACACCATATATTTT
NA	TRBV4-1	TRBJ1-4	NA	CASSQGQLLNEKLFF	TGCGCCAGCAGCCAAGGCCAATTGCTCAATGAAAAACTGTTTTTT
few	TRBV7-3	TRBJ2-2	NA	CASSENTGELFF	TGTGCCAGCAGCGAGAACACCGGGGAGCTGTTTTTT
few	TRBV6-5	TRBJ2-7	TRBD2	CASSYRTSGSYEQYF	TGTGCCAGCAGTTACAGGACTAGCGGATCCTACGAGCAGTACTTC
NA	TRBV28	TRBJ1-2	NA	CASRPGTVENGYTF	TGTGCCAGCAGGCCCGGGACCGTGGAGAATGGCTACACCTTC
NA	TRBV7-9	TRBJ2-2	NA	CASGGPLNNRNTGELFF	TGTGCCAGCGGAGGACCTTTGAACAACAGGAACACCGGGGAGCTGTTTTTT
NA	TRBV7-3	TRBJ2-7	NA	CASSLMASYEQYF	TGTGCCAGCAGCTTAATGGCTTCTTACGAGCAGTACTTC
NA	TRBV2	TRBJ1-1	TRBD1	CASHNTGVVNTEAFF	TGTGCCAGCCACAATACAGGGGTGGTGAACACTGAAGCTTTCTTT
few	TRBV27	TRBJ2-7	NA	CASSLWGYEQYF	TGTGCCAGCAGTTTATGGGGGTACGAGCAGTACTTC
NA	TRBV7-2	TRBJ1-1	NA	CASSLVTGFTTEAFF	TGTGCCAGCAGCTTAGTTACAGGATTTACGACTGAAGCTTTCTTT
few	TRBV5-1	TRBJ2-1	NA	CASSPGSGSYNEQFF	TGCGCCAGCAGCCCGGGGAGTGGCTCCTACAATGAGCAGTTCTTC
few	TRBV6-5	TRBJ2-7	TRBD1	CASSYLGQGAYEQYF	TGTGCCAGCAGTTACCTGGGACAGGGTGCCTACGAGCAGTACTTC
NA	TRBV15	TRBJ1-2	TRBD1	CATSRGGTGDYGYTF	TGTGCCACCAGCAGAGGGGGGACAGGGGACTATGGCTACACCTTC
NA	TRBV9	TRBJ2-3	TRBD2	CASSVLAGGLTDTQYF	TGTGCCAGCAGCGTCTTAGCGGGAGGCCTCACAGATACGCAGTATTTT
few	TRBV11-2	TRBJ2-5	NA	CASSPGHLETQYF	TGTGCCAGCAGCCCCGGACACTTGGAGACCCAGTACTTC
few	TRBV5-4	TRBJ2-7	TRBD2	CASSESAGLDEQYF	TGTGCCAGCAGCGAGTCAGCGGGACTCGACGAGCAGTACTTC
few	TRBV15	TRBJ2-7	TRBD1	CATKGRQGYEQYF	TGTGCCACCAAAGGGCGACAGGGGTACGAGCAGTACTTC
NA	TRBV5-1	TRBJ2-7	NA	CASSLSGILYEQYF	TGCGCCAGCAGCTTGTCAGGCATACTTTACGAGCAGTACTTC
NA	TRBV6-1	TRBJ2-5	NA	CASSEVGRGETQYF	TGTGCCAGCAGTGAAGTAGGTAGGGGAGAGACCCAGTACTTC
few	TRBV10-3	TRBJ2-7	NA	CAISQDAHSGEQYF	TGTGCCATCAGTCAGGACGCTCACTCGGGCGAGCAGTACTTC
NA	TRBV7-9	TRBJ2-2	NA	CASSLGTVENTGELFF	TGTGCCAGCAGCCTCGGGACCGTGGAGAACACCGGGGAGCTGTTTTTT
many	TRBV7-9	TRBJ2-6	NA	CASSPRRGTTGANVLTF	TGTGCCAGCAGCCCGCGTCGAGGGACAACTGGGGCCAACGTCCTGACTTTC
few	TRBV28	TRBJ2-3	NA	CASSPGRDTQYF	TGTGCCAGCAGTCCCGGACGGGATACGCAGTATTTT
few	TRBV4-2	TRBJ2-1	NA	CASSQVGLGPHNEQFF	TGTGCCAGCAGCCAAGTGGGACTGGGGCCCCACAATGAGCAGTTCTTC
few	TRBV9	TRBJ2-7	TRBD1	CASSVGDRGEQYF	TGTGCCAGCAGCGTAGGGGACAGGGGCGAGCAGTACTTC
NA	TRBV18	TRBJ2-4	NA	CASSPWESKNIQYF	TGTGCCAGCTCACCATGGGAGTCCAAAAACATTCAGTACTTC
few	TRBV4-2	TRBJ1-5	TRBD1	CASSQDTGTGNQPQHF	TGTGCCAGCAGCCAAGATACGGGGACAGGCAATCAGCCCCAGCATTTT
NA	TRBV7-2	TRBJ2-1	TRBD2	CASSLVGGSGRHEQFF	TGTGCCAGCAGCTTAGTGGGGGGTAGCGGGAGGCATGAGCAGTTCTTC
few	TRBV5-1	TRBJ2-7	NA	CASSLSSGTYEQYF	TGCGCCAGCAGCTTGAGTTCAGGGACCTACGAGCAGTACTTC
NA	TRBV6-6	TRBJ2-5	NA	CATKGSAVGKETQYF	TGTGCGACTAAAGGTAGCGCGGTGGGGAAGGAGACCCAGTACTTC
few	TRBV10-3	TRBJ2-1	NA	CAISEATIYNEQFF	TGTGCCATCAGTGAGGCGACGATCTACAATGAGCAGTTCTTC
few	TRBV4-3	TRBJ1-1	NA	CASSQAAKSETEAFF	TGCGCCAGCAGCCAAGCAGCCAAGAGTGAAACTGAAGCTTTCTTT
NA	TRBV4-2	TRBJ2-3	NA	CASSQDPTVGLSTDTQYF	TGTGCCAGCAGCCAAGATCCGACGGTGGGTTTAAGCACAGATACGCAGTATTTT
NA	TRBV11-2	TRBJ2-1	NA	CASSTGSRAGASYNEQFF	TGTGCCAGCAGCACCGGGAGTCGGGCGGGGGCCTCCTACAATGAGCAGTTCTTC
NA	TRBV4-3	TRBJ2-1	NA	CASSQGVAHNEQFF	TGCGCCAGCAGCCAAGGGGTGGCCCACAATGAGCAGTTCTTC
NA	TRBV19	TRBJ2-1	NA	CASSLQVTYNEQFF	TGTGCCAGTAGTCTCCAGGTGACCTACAATGAGCAGTTCTTC
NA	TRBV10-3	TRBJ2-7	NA	CAISRTKRVDEQYF	TGTGCCATCAGTCGGACGAAAAGGGTCGACGAGCAGTACTTC
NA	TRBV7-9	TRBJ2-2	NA	CASRLGGASGELFF	TGTGCCAGCAGATTAGGAGGGGCGTCCGGGGAGCTGTTTTTT
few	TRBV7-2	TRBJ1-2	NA	CASSNEGTVRYGYTF	TGTGCCAGCAGCAATGAGGGTACAGTACGTTATGGCTACACCTTC
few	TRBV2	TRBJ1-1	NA	CASSERTGLADWFF	TGTGCCAGCAGTGAACGGACGGGGCTAGCCGATTGGTTCTTT
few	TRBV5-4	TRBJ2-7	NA	CASSLGADSAYEQYF	TGTGCCAGCAGCTTGGGGGCCGACAGTGCCTACGAGCAGTACTTC
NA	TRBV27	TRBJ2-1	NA	CASSSAGTSSSYNEQFF	TGTGCCAGCAGTTCCGCCGGGACTTCGAGCTCCTACAATGAGCAGTTCTTC
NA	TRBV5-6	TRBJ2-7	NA	CASSLSGNYEQYF	TGTGCCAGCAGCTTGTCAGGGAACTACGAGCAGTACTTC
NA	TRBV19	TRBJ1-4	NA	CASKTATNEKLFF	TGTGCCAGTAAGACAGCAACTAATGAAAAACTGTTTTTT
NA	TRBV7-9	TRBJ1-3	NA	CASSLSGTSGNTIYF	TGTGCCAGCAGCTTATCGGGAACCTCTGGAAACACCATATATTTT
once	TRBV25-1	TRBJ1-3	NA	CASSVERGSLGNTIYF	TGTGCCAGCAGTGTTGAAAGGGGTTCTCTAGGAAACACCATATATTTT
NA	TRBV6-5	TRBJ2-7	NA	CASKGTLNRQYF	TGTGCCAGTAAGGGCACCCTAAACCGGCAGTACTTC
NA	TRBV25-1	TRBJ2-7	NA	CASSEVGYEQYF	TGTGCCAGCAGTGAAGTCGGCTACGAGCAGTACTTC
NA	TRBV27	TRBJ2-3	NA	CASSLSPGAGPTDTQYF	TGTGCCAGCAGTTTATCGCCCGGGGCAGGGCCCACAGATACGCAGTATTTT